This passage covers 21 T cell receptor beta chains from one sample sequenced in a study of beta chain features in type 1 diabetes. Of the isolated RNA, all was reverse transcribed, and so the sequenced material was expressed TCRB transcripts. The method was immunoSEQ multiplex PCR; TCRdb's version includes in-frame clones alone and lacks a portion of them. The sample holds hundreds of thousands of clones; roughly 17% are singletons and the top ten take 0.02% to 0.025%. Sequenced input: naive CD4+ T cells from blood. The origin of the receptors is a woman between 18 and 29 years old in good health.

The rearrangement uses TRBV15 and TRBJ2-1, with a weak D call TRBD1 (6 bases). The CDR3 is 15 amino acids. V lost 5 bases and J lost 0, with 11 bases in between. Germline-derived CDR1 and CDR2 are LNHNV and YYDKDF (reference sequence). This chain's CDR3 is CATSPRGPSYNEQFF. CDR3 coding DNA: TGTGCCACCAGCCCCAGGGGCCCCTCCTACAATGAGCAGTTCTTC. Full variable domain (rest looked up from reference TRBV15 and TRBJ2-1): DAMVIQNPRYQVTQFGKPVTLSCSQTLNHNVMYWYQQKSSQAPKLLFHYYDKDFNNEADTPDNFQSRRPNTSFCFLDIRSPGLGDTAMYLCATSPRGPSYNEQFFGPGTRLTVL.

This clone has a handful of counts. The CDR3 nucleotides are TGTGCCAGCAGCGCACGGACTAGCCAAGAGACCCAGTACTTC. Translating it yields CASSARTSQETQYF. The rearrangement uses TRBV4-2 and TRBJ2-5; TRBD2 aligns across 7 bases. CDR1 and CDR2 (germline): LGHNA, YNFKEQ. The CDR3 has 14 residues. The ends lost 5 bases at V and 1 base at J; junction bases unmatched: 4.

The rearrangement uses TRBV10-3 and TRBJ1-3; D is possibly TRBD1 (6 bases). Germline CDR1 and CDR2: ENHRY and SYGVKD. The CDR3 runs to 15 residues. The V end was cut by 7 bases, the J end by 0 bases, with 13 bases between. CDR3 nucleotide sequence: TGTGCCATCACCGCAGGGGTACACTCTGGAAACACCATATATTTT. The encoded protein is CAITAGVHSGNTIYF.

This chain joins TRBV10-3 and TRBJ2-1, with 9 bases lining up with TRBD2. Germline-derived CDR1 and CDR2 are ENHRY and SYGVKD. CDR3 length equals 15 residues. V shed 4 bases and J 9 bases; nucleotides not matched to a gene: 10. The CDR3 sequence is CAISGGSTSGTEQFF. CDR3 coding DNA: TGTGCCATCAGTGGGGGATCGACTAGCGGTACTGAGCAGTTCTTC.

This clone was observed a few times. This chain's CDR3 is CASSSSLHQPQHF. CDR3 in DNA: TGTGCCAGCTCAAGCAGCTTACATCAGCCCCAGCATTTT. The chain has TRBV18 and TRBJ1-5; D unresolved. This CDR3 region has 13 residues. Germline CDR1 is KGHSH and CDR2 is LQKENI. V was pared by 5 bases and J by 5 bases, with 10 bases between. The full variable domain, rest sourced from reference TRBV18 and TRBJ1-5, is NAGVMQNPRHLVRRRGQEARLRCSPMKGHSHVYWYRQLPEEGLKFMVYLQKENIIDESGMPKERFSAEFPKEGPSILRIQQVVRGDSAAYFCASSSSLHQPQHFGDGTRLSIL.

This clone came up a few times. The rearrangement links TRBV10-1 to TRBJ2-2, with a weak D call TRBD2 (5 bases). The CDR3 totals 14 residues. Trimming shortened V by 2 bases and J by 6 bases, and 10 bases separated the two germline ends. Germline loops: CDR1 WNHNN, CDR2 SYGVQD (reference sequence). CDR3 in amino acids: CASSETRLSGELFF. CDR3 coding DNA: TGCGCCAGCAGTGAGACTAGGTTGTCCGGGGAGCTGTTTTTT.

The chain has TRBV7-9 and TRBJ2-1; 7 nucleotides match TRBD2. This CDR3 has 16 residues. Trimming removed 0 bases from V and 2 bases from J; junction bases left unmatched: 4. From germline, CDR1 is SEHNR and CDR2 FQNEAQ (reference sequence). For the CDR3, the DNA is TGTGCCAGCAGCTTAGCGAACCTAGCGGCCTACAATGAGCAGTTCTTC. Its translation is CASSLANLAAYNEQFF.

The chain has TRBV6-5 and TRBJ2-7, with D possibly matching TRBD2 (5 bases). V was pared by 2 bases and J by 2 bases, with 13 bases between. This CDR3 comprises 15 residues. The germline V gene encodes CDR1 MNHEY and CDR2 SVGAGI. This CDR3 reads CASSYAGVSAYEQYF. DNA for the CDR3: TGTGCCAGCAGTTACGCCGGGGTCAGTGCCTACGAGCAGTACTTC.

This sequence joins TRBV11-1 and TRBJ2-3; 8 nucleotides match TRBD2. The V and J ends lost 5 bases and 3 bases, in that order; junction bases with no gene match: 7. Germline-derived CDR1 and CDR2 are SGHAT and FQDESV (reference sequence). There are 15 residues in the CDR3. CDR3 coding DNA: TGTGCCAGCAGCAATATAGCGGGGAGAACAGATACGCAGTATTTT. This translates into CASSNIAGRTDTQYF.

The chain carries TRBV18 and TRBJ2-2; D gene unclear. Germline CDR1 is KGHSH and CDR2 is LQKENI. The V gene lost 6 bases and the J gene lost 1 base, with 3 bases spanning the gap. This CDR3 spans 12 amino acids. Here the CDR3 DNA reads TGTGCCAGCTCCAAGAACACCGGGGAGCTGTTTTTT. Residues: CASSKNTGELFF.

The rearrangement links TRBV6-1 to TRBJ2-5, with D possibly being TRBD1 (5 bases). V shed 10 bases and J shed 5 bases, with 17 bases lying between them. The germline V gene has CDR1 MNHNS and CDR2 SASEGT. This CDR3 is built from 13 residues. CDR3 loop: CATSPGSWETQYF. The CDR3 DNA follows: TGTGCCACCTCCCCAGGGTCCTGGGAGACCCAGTACTTC.

The V call is TRBV7-9, the J call TRBJ2-2; the D is unclear. Per the germline V gene, CDR1 is SEHNR and CDR2 is FQNEAQ (reference sequence). This CDR3 is built from 15 residues. The germline V and J ends were trimmed by 1 base and 5 bases, with 11 bases remaining between them. The CDR3 loop is CASSLGWRETGELFF. The CDR3 nucleotides are TGTGCCAGCAGCTTAGGTTGGCGAGAAACCGGGGAGCTGTTTTTT.

The J gene is TRBJ2-7, the V gene TRBV27; 15 bases align to TRBD2. Unmatched junction bases numbered 6, after V lost 6 bases and J lost 9 bases. The CDR3 is 14 amino acids. The germline V gene has CDR1 MNHEY and CDR2 SMNVEV (reference sequence). The CDR3 sequence: CASRGLAGGPRQYF. DNA for the CDR3: TGTGCCAGCAGAGGACTAGCGGGAGGGCCGAGGCAGTACTTC.

This clone was recorded a few times. One junction end does not reproduce the germline sequence, and a read error may be involved. The chain recombines TRBV12-5 with TRBJ1-2; D unresolved. Germline V lookup: CDR1 LGHNT, CDR2 FRNRAP. The CDR3 is made up of 14 amino acids. The CDR3 DNA sequence: TGTGCTAGTGGCTTGGCGGCCTCTAACTATGGCTACACCTTC. It translates to CASGLAASNYGYTF.

This chain joins TRBV19 and TRBJ2-1; D possibly corresponds to TRBD2 (6 bases). The CDR3 has 15 amino acids. V was trimmed by 3 bases and J by 4 bases, leaving 13 bases between them. Germline V gene lookup returns CDR1 LNHDA and CDR2 SQIVND (reference sequence). The CDR3 protein is CASSIGGSRYNEQFF. CDR3 nucleotides: TGTGCCAGTAGTATCGGGGGAAGTAGATACAATGAGCAGTTCTTC.

The gene calls are TRBV7-9 and TRBJ2-2; unclear D gene. Trimming cost V 5 bases and J 6 bases, with 10 bases left between them. The V gene's germline CDR1 is SEHNR and CDR2 FQNEAQ (reference sequence). CDR3 size: 13 residues. CDR3 sequence reads: CASSVDWSGELFF. CDR3 bases: TGTGCCAGCAGCGTTGACTGGTCCGGGGAGCTGTTTTTT.

This chain connects TRBV21-1 to TRBJ2-5. TRBV21-1 is a pseudogene. This CDR3 contains 16 residues. CDR3 amino acids: CASSKALAAGRETQYF. CDR3 DNA: TGTGCCAGCAGCAAAGCATTGGCAGCCGGTCGAGAGACCCAGTACTTC.

This clone was counted only a few times. The chain recombines TRBV28 with TRBJ2-4; 7 nucleotides match TRBD2. Germline CDR1 MDHEN, CDR2 SYDVKM. V dropped 6 bases and J dropped 0; count of bases not matched to a gene: 5. CDR3 length equals 15 residues. CDR3 sequence (DNA): TGTGCCAGCAGAAGCGGGGTAGTAGCCAAAAACATTCAGTACTTC. This encodes CASRSGVVAKNIQYF.

This clone has more than one count but fewer than ten. J is TRBJ2-3 and V is TRBV28, with TRBD1 matching over 10 bases. V was pared by 2 bases and J by 1 base, with 0 bases of the junction left unmatched. Germline lookup yields CDR1 MDHEN and CDR2 SYDVKM. The CDR3 contains 15 residues. In DNA, the CDR3 is TGTGCCAGCAGTTTAGGGACAGGGGGCACAGATACGCAGTATTTT. Translated: CASSLGTGGTDTQYF.

The chain joins TRBV2 to TRBJ2-2; D ambiguous. CDR1 and CDR2 from the germline V gene are SNHLY and FYNNEI. The length of the CDR3 is 13 residues. With 7 bases removed from V and 6 bases from J, the gap between germline ends came to 12 bases. CDR3 amino acids: CASTMREPGELFF. The CDR3, as DNA: TGTGCCAGCACCATGAGAGAGCCCGGGGAGCTGTTTTTT.

J is TRBJ1-4 and V is TRBV18; tentatively, D is TRBD1 (5 bases). The V and J ends lost 3 bases and 5 bases respectively, with 13 bases between them. Germline loops: CDR1 KGHSH, CDR2 LQKENI. The CDR3 has 15 amino acids. DNA of the CDR3: TGTGCCAGCTCACCTAGGGACGGAACAAATGAAAAACTGTTTTTT. Its translation is CASSPRDGTNEKLFF.